This entry is about one T cell receptor (beta chain). TCRdb recomputed calls from the 5' RACE reads with MiXCR, one row per CDR3 protein. The sample includes about 510,000 distinct CDR3 sequences, around a fifth of them seen just once. These data are taken from a study of T cells after yellow fever vaccination. The starting material was PBMCs, obtained about 21 days after the first yellow fever vaccination. This TCR came from a man younger than 35 who received the YFV17D yellow fever vaccine.

In DNA, the CDR3 is TGTGCCAGCTCACTGAGGGAGACTAGCACAGATACGCAGTATTTT. This encodes CASSLRETSTDTQYF. V usage is TRBV18 and J usage is TRBJ2-3; TRBD2 might be the D (5 bases). The V and J ends lost 4 bases and 0 bases respectively, with 11 bases between them. The germline V gene encodes CDR1 KGHSH and CDR2 LQKENI. The CDR3 is 15 residues long.